These 17 T cell receptor beta chains were all obtained from the same sample, sequenced in a study of blood T cell repertoires in COVID-19. Using immunoSEQ multiplex PCR, the repertoire was profiled, and TCRdb retains in-frame clones only, with some absent. In the table there are approximately 270,000 clones, more than 75% of which are singletons. Specimen: PBMCs or T cells enriched from blood (not recorded which). The receptor source for this set is a man between 40 and 49 years old who had recovered from COVID-19.

This clone was counted between two and nine times. V usage is TRBV5-5 and J usage is TRBJ1-5; 8 nucleotides align to TRBD1. CDR3 length: 17 amino acids. With V trimmed by 0 bases and J by 3 bases, 8 bases remained unmatched. Germline CDR1 is SGHKS and CDR2 is YYEKEE (reference sequence). The chain's CDR3 is CASSLAVTDRDNQPQHF. The DNA for the CDR3 is TGTGCCAGCAGCTTGGCCGTGACGGACAGGGACAATCAGCCCCAGCATTTT.

The CDR3 spells CASSLGLATDTQYF. DNA for the CDR3: TGTGCCAGCAGCCTGGGACTGGCCACAGATACGCAGTATTTT. The chain recombines TRBV11-3 with TRBJ2-3; maybe TRBD2 (6 bases). The ends were cut back, 5 bases at V and 2 bases at J, with 11 bases in the middle. The CDR3 extends over 14 amino acids. The germline V gene has CDR1 SGHNT and CDR2 YENEEA.

J is TRBJ1-6 and V is TRBV4-1; 7 bases are shared with TRBD1. This CDR3 has 18 amino acids. The germline CDR1 and CDR2 sequences are MGHRA and YSYEKL. J was trimmed by 5 bases and V by 2 bases; bases with no gene match: 12. CDR3 nucleotide sequence: TGCGCCAGCAGCCAAAGATACGTGGGCGGGACAGATAATTCACCCCTCCACTTT. This codes for CASSQRYVGGTDNSPLHF.

This chain connects TRBV13 to TRBJ1-4; D possibly corresponds to TRBD1 (5 bases). The CDR3 extends over 13 amino acids. Looked up from germline, CDR1 is PRHDT and CDR2 is FYEKMQ (reference sequence). V was pared by 5 bases and J by 7 bases, with 11 bases between. The CDR3 reads CASSPQGFEKLFF. The CDR3 bases are TGTGCCAGCAGCCCCCAGGGTTTTGAAAAACTGTTTTTT.

The chain carries TRBV4-2 and TRBJ1-2; TRBD1 aligns across 9 bases. The CDR3 totals 16 residues. The germline CDR1 and CDR2 sequences are LGHNA and YNFKEQ. Unmatched junction bases numbered 8, after V lost 0 bases and J lost 6 bases. The DNA for the CDR3 is TGTGCCAGCAGCCAAGATAGCCGGGACAGGGTAGATGGCTACACCTTC. It yields the protein CASSQDSRDRVDGYTF.

This chain links TRBV30 with TRBJ1-2; unclear D gene. The V end lost 0 bases, the J end lost 6 bases, and 8 bases lay between the germline ends. This CDR3 has 12 amino acids. Looked up from germline, CDR1 is GTSNPN and CDR2 is SVGIG (reference sequence). The CDR3 is CAWSVSRDGYTF. The DNA of the CDR3 is TGTGCCTGGAGTGTGTCGCGGGATGGCTACACCTTC.

The J gene is TRBJ1-6, the V gene TRBV19; D is unclear. Between the trimmed V and J ends, which lost 7 bases and 9 bases, there was a span of 13 bases. The germline V gene encodes CDR1 LNHDA and CDR2 SQIVND (reference sequence). The CDR3 is made up of 13 amino acids. The CDR3 reads CASTRGRPSPLHF. CDR3 DNA: TGTGCCAGTACCCGCGGGCGTCCTTCACCCCTCCACTTT.

This clone came up once. The genes are TRBV21-1 and TRBJ2-1; TRBD1, the table's D call, lacks a check against the DNA. TRBV21-1 is classified as a pseudogene. The CDR3 is 17 residues long. The CDR3 region is CASSPPNRDRERNEQFF. DNA for the CDR3: TGTGCCAGCAGTCCACCTAACCGGGACAGGGAGCGCAATGAGCAGTTCTTC.

The rearrangement joins TRBV18 to TRBJ2-7; 8 bases are shared with TRBD1. Germline V gene data show CDR1 as KGHSH and CDR2 as LQKENI. V shed 2 bases, J shed 3 bases, and the junction held 3 bases outside the gene matches. The CDR3 has 14 amino acids. The CDR3: CASSPTGQDYEQYF. The CDR3 bases are TGTGCCAGCTCACCAACGGGACAGGACTACGAGCAGTACTTC. Full variable domain (remainder filled in from reference TRBV18 and TRBJ2-7): NAGVMQNPRHLVRRRGQEARLRCSPMKGHSHVYWYRQLPEEGLKFMVYLQKENIIDESGMPKERFSAEFPKEGPSILRIQQVVRGDSAAYFCASSPTGQDYEQYFGPGTRLTVT.

This chain uses TRBV30 with TRBJ2-3; a possible D gene is TRBD1 (5 bases). Germline CDR1 reads GTSNPN; CDR2 reads SVGIG (reference sequence). This CDR3 comprises 13 residues. Trimming removed 0 bases from V and 1 base from J, with 5 bases in between. CDR3 nucleotides: TGTGCCTGGAGTGTACAGGGCACAGATACGCAGTATTTT. It is translated as CAWSVQGTDTQYF. The full variable domain, with the rest looked up from reference TRBV30 and TRBJ2-3, is SQTIHQWPATLVQPVGSPLSLECTVEGTSNPNLYWYRQAAGRGLQLLFYSVGIGQISSEVPQNLSASRPQDRQFILSSKKLLLSDSGFYLCAWSVQGTDTQYFGPGTRLTVL.

The gene calls are TRBV3-1 (or the pseudogene TRBV3-2) and TRBJ2-7; the D is unclear. The CDR3 sequence is 15 residues long. The V end was cut by 0 bases, the J end by 5 bases, with 14 bases between. Germline loops: CDR1 LGHDT, CDR2 YNNKEL (reference sequence). The CDR3 sequence is CASSQDTRGLHEQYF. DNA of the CDR3: TGTGCCAGCAGCCAAGATACAAGAGGCCTTCACGAGCAGTACTTC.

The genes are TRBV7-3 and TRBJ2-3, with TRBD1 matching over 7 bases. CDR1 SGHTA and CDR2 FQGTGA come from the germline V gene. The ends lost 5 bases at V and 5 bases at J; junction bases unmatched: 7. The CDR3 runs to 14 residues. The CDR3 here is CASSRDRAGDTQYF. Here the CDR3 DNA reads TGTGCCAGCAGCCGTGACAGGGCCGGAGATACGCAGTATTTT.

This chain uses TRBV6-5 with TRBJ1-2; D is perhaps TRBD1 (6 bases). The length of the CDR3 is 15 residues. CDR1 MNHEY and CDR2 SVGAGI come from the germline V gene. With 6 bases removed from V and 1 base from J, the gap between germline ends came to 15 bases. CDR3 DNA sequence: TGTGCCAGCAGCTTAAGGGGGGGCTATAACTATGGCTACACCTTC. Protein product: CASSLRGGYNYGYTF.

This chain uses TRBV5-1 with TRBJ2-2; a weak D match, TRBD1 (5 bases). Germline V gene sequence: CDR1 SGHRS, CDR2 YFSETQ. V was clipped by 4 bases and J by 1 base, with 11 bases between them. This CDR3 contains 15 residues. The CDR3 loop is CASSPDTKNTGELFF. The CDR3 DNA sequence: TGCGCCAGCAGCCCGGACACGAAGAACACCGGGGAGCTGTTTTTT.

This chain uses TRBV21-1 with TRBJ1-3; the D call of TRBD1 is as the table states it, not checked on the DNA. TRBV21-1 is shown as a pseudogene. The CDR3 runs 15 residues. The CDR3 region is CASSKDQTSGNTIYF. The CDR3 bases are TGTGCCAGCAGCAAAGATCAGACATCTGGAAACACCATATATTTT.

The chain is built from TRBV11-2 and TRBJ2-6, with TRBD1 as a possible D gene (5 bases). Trimming took 3 bases from V and 0 from J, leaving 15 bases between them. Germline V gene sequence: CDR1 SGHAT, CDR2 FQNNGV. CDR3 length equals 18 residues. CDR3 protein: CASSLVSGSSSGANVLTF. In DNA form, the CDR3 reads TGTGCCAGCAGCTTGGTTTCAGGGTCAAGCTCTGGGGCCAACGTCCTGACTTTC.

The CDR3 DNA reads TGTGCCAGCCAGGGTTCAACTAATGAAAAACTGTTTTTT. Residues: CASQGSTNEKLFF. The chain is built from TRBV13 and TRBJ1-4, with D possibly TRBD1 on 5 matching bases. The CDR3 runs to 13 residues. V was cut by 8 bases and J by 0 bases, with 7 bases left in between. Germline loops: CDR1 PRHDT, CDR2 FYEKMQ (reference sequence).